A selection of T cell receptor beta chains follows, all from one sample in a study of beta chain features in type 1 diabetes. TCRdb's copy holds only in-frame clones and misses some; the assay was immunoSEQ multiplex PCR. Of just over 600,000 clones in the sample, around 15% were seen once. Sequencing was done on a sample of naive CD4+ T cells from blood. The receptors derive from a man in his late teens or twenties in good health. Each CDR3 is given with its conserved first and last residue. D genes are given only for firm matches. A clone size is listed for some rows: how often the clone was seen (once, few, many), or a class if it is expanded.

d_call	clone_size	v_call	j_call	cdr3_nt	cdr3_aa
.	.	TRBV7-2	TRBJ2-2	TGTGCCAGCAGCTGGAGATCCGGGGAGCTGTTTTTT	CASSWRSGELFF
TRBD1	few	TRBV23-1	TRBJ2-7	TGCGCCAGCAGTCACCTTCCTACAGGGGCCACGCCCTACGAGCAGTACTTC	CASSHLPTGATPYEQYF
TRBD2	few	TRBV4-2	TRBJ2-3	TGTGCCAGCAGCCATCCCCTCTGGGTAGCGGGGGGAGGGAGCACAGATACGCAGTATTTT	CASSHPLWVAGGGSTDTQYF
.	.	TRBV5-4	TRBJ2-7	TGTGCCAGCAGTCCTGACTGGGGGGCAGGAAATCTCTACGAGCAGTACTTC	CASSPDWGAGNLYEQYF
.	.	TRBV7-2	TRBJ2-5	TGTGCCAGCAGCCCACCCCGCATGGAGACCCAGTACTTC	CASSPPRMETQYF
.	few	TRBV10-3	TRBJ2-2	TGTGCCATCAGTACGTCTGGCAGGGGAATAACCTTAATCGGGGAGCTGTTTTTT	CAISTSGRGITLIGELFF
.	.	TRBV9	TRBJ1-2	TGTGCCAGCAGCGTAGCAGCTAACTATGGCTACACCTTC	CASSVAANYGYTF
.	few	TRBV15	TRBJ2-7	TGTGCCACCAGCAGAGATGCGGGGATGTACTTC	CATSRDAGMYF
TRBD1	.	TRBV7-9	TRBJ1-6	TGTGCCAGCACTCTAACAGGGGCTAACTCACCCCTCCACTTT	CASTLTGANSPLHF
.	few	TRBV7-2	TRBJ2-1	TGTGCCAGCAGCCCGCTGGATGAGCAGTTCTTC	CASSPLDEQFF
TRBD2	.	TRBV5-1	TRBJ2-7	TGCGCCAGCAGCTTTCTAGCGGGAGGTTCCTACGAGCAGTACTTC	CASSFLAGGSYEQYF
.	few	TRBV28	TRBJ1-2	TGTGCCAGCAGTTTCGGGCAGAACTATGGCTACACCTTC	CASSFGQNYGYTF
TRBD2	few	TRBV9	TRBJ2-5	TGTGCCAGCAGCGTAGAGGCTAGCGGGAGAGAGACCCAGTACTTC	CASSVEASGRETQYF
.	few	TRBV5-6	TRBJ2-5	TGTGCCAGCAGCAGCCAAAAGCGTTTTTACCAAGAGACCCAGTACTTC	CASSSQKRFYQETQYF
TRBD2	.	TRBV6-5	TRBJ2-3	TGTGCCAGCAGCCCCGGGCTAGCGGCCACAGATACGCAGTATTTT	CASSPGLAATDTQYF
TRBD2	.	TRBV6-1	TRBJ2-7	TGTGCCAGCAGTGAACTTAGCGGGAACCCCTACGAGCAGTACTTC	CASSELSGNPYEQYF
.	few	TRBV19	TRBJ2-6	TGTGCCAGTAGTTCAGGGAAGTTAGACTCTGGGGCCAACGTCCTGACTTTC	CASSSGKLDSGANVLTF
TRBD2	.	TRBV5-1	TRBJ2-1	TGCGCCAGCAGCTTGAGCACTAGCGGACACAATGAGCAGTTCTTC	CASSLSTSGHNEQFF
.	.	TRBV6-6	TRBJ1-5	TGTGCCAGCAGTTACGGCGGGGCCGCAGAGCCCCAGCATTTT	CASSYGGAAEPQHF
.	many	TRBV4-3	TRBJ2-7	TGCGCCAGCAGCCAAGACAGGGCCTACGAGCAGTACTTC	CASSQDRAYEQYF
.	few	TRBV7-2	TRBJ2-5	TGTGCCAGCAGCTTAGAAAACTTTGGGACCCAGTACTTC	CASSLENFGTQYF
.	.	TRBV29-1	TRBJ1-1	TGCAGCTGCCTCAGGAACACTGAAGCTTTCTTT	CSCLRNTEAFF
TRBD2	few	TRBV27	TRBJ2-1	TGTGCCAGCAGTTTCTTGACTAGCGGGAGTAGTTCCTACAATGAGCAGTTCTTC	CASSFLTSGSSSYNEQFF
TRBD1	.	TRBV5-1	TRBJ2-7	TGCGCCAGCAGCTCCCGGGACAGGCTTCTCTCCTACGAGCAGTACTTC	CASSSRDRLLSYEQYF
.	.	TRBV7-9	TRBJ1-1	TGTGCCAGCAGCTCCGGAAAACAGGGTTCGCCCACTGAAGCTTTCTTT	CASSSGKQGSPTEAFF
.	.	TRBV5-1	TRBJ1-1	TGCGCCAGCAGCAGCCCGGGACACCCAAACACTGAAGCTTTCTTT	CASSSPGHPNTEAFF
.	.	TRBV30	TRBJ2-7	TGTGCCTGGGACAGACTCTCCTACGAGCAGTACTTC	CAWDRLSYEQYF
.	few	TRBV9	TRBJ1-5	TGTGCCAGCAGCCCAACAGGGAAAAATCAGCCCCAGCATTTT	CASSPTGKNQPQHF
TRBD2	.	TRBV4-2	TRBJ2-7	TGTGCCAGCAGCCAAGAGGGACTAGCGGGGAGATCCTACGAGCAGTACTTC	CASSQEGLAGRSYEQYF
TRBD1	.	TRBV7-2	TRBJ2-2	TGTGCCAGCAGCCCAACAGGGGCGAACACCGGGGAGCTGTTTTTT	CASSPTGANTGELFF
.	.	TRBV21-1	TRBJ1-2	TGTGCCAGCAGCAAAGCTGAGGGCGACTATGGCTACACCTTC	CASSKAEGDYGYTF
.	few	TRBV18	TRBJ1-2	TGTGCCAGCTCACCGATCACAGGTGAAGGCTACACCTTC	CASSPITGEGYTF
.	.	TRBV7-9	TRBJ2-1	TGTGCCAGCAGCTTACTAGCAGGGAAAATGGAAATAATCAACAATGAGCAGTTCTTC	CASSLLAGKMEIINNEQFF
TRBD1	few	TRBV6-4	TRBJ1-3	TGTGCCAGCAGCCCGACAGGGACTGGAAACACCATATATTTT	CASSPTGTGNTIYF
TRBD1	.	TRBV7-7	TRBJ2-3	TGTGCCAGCAGCCCGCTGGACAGGGGGCACGGCACAGATACGCAGTATTTT	CASSPLDRGHGTDTQYF
TRBD1	.	TRBV5-1	TRBJ1-1	TGCGCCAGCAGCCGGGGACAGGAGAACACTGAAGCTTTCTTT	CASSRGQENTEAFF
TRBD1	few	TRBV7-9	TRBJ1-2	TGTGCCAGCAGCACATACCGGGACAGGAACCATGGCTACACCTTC	CASSTYRDRNHGYTF
TRBD1	few	TRBV30	TRBJ1-5	TGTGCCTCGTCTGTGGGACAGGTTCACAATCAGCCCCAGCATTTT	CASSVGQVHNQPQHF
.	.	TRBV25-1	TRBJ1-1	TGTGCCAGCAGTGAGATTGACAGCTTGAACACTGAAGCTTTCTTT	CASSEIDSLNTEAFF
.	.	TRBV5-6	TRBJ1-2	TGTGCCAGCAGCTTCGGACAGAACTATGGCTACACCTTC	CASSFGQNYGYTF
.	.	TRBV30	TRBJ1-3	TGTGCCTATACTCCCCTAAGCACCATATATTTT	CAYTPLSTIYF
.	.	TRBV5-6	TRBJ2-3	TGTGCCAGCAGCTTGGCGGACACAGATACGCAGTATTTT	CASSLADTDTQYF
.	.	TRBV9	TRBJ1-2	TGTGCCAGCAGCAAGGAAGGGGGCTATGGCTACACCTTC	CASSKEGGYGYTF
TRBD1	.	TRBV7-2	TRBJ1-2	TGTGCCAGCAGCCAAGCGGGACAGGCACATGGCTACACCTTC	CASSQAGQAHGYTF
TRBD2	few	TRBV7-2	TRBJ2-3	TGTGCCAGCAGCTTAAAGGCGGGGGGGCGCACAGATACGCAGTATTTT	CASSLKAGGRTDTQYF
.	few	TRBV27	TRBJ2-5	TGTGCCAGCAGCCATGCAGCGGGCGAAGAGACCCAGTACTTC	CASSHAAGEETQYF